The next 20 T cell receptor beta chains were all read from a single sample in a study of cytomegalovirus exposure and HLA in healthy donors. The study ran its PCR with 60 Vbeta and 13 Jbeta primers. Measured with immunoSEQ multiplex PCR; TCRdb has only the in-frame clones, and not every one. The sample shows around 170,000 clones, roughly 80% of them seen only once. What was sequenced was PBMCs. The origin of the receptors is a woman in her late teens or twenties in good health and CMV-seronegative.

This clone showed up just a few times. The chain joins TRBV5-1 to TRBJ1-4, with 11 bases that match TRBD1. Germline CDR1 reads SGHRS; CDR2 reads YFSETQ. This CDR3 spans 17 amino acids. The V segment lost 4 bases and the J segment 3 bases; nucleotides outside the gene matches: 8. The CDR3 DNA sequence: TGCGCCAGCAGCCCAGGACAGGGGGCCGTTGCTAATGAAAAACTGTTTTTT. Amino acids: CASSPGQGAVANEKLFF.

The chain joins TRBV28 to TRBJ1-3; D remains unclear. CDR1 is MDHEN, CDR2 SYDVKM, per germline. The CDR3 consists of 13 residues. V was cut by 5 bases and J by 4 bases, with 9 bases left in between. CDR3 residues: CASSRLEGNTIYF. CDR3 nucleotide sequence: TGTGCCAGCAGTCGACTGGAAGGAAACACCATATATTTT.

The J gene is TRBJ2-5, the V gene TRBV14; a weak D match, TRBD1 (5 bases). V was cut by 4 bases and J by 2 bases, with 8 bases left in between. The CDR3 is 13 residues long. In germline, CDR1 is SGHDN, CDR2 FVKESK. The CDR3 DNA sequence: TGTGCCAGCAGCCGGAGACAGCAAGAGACCCAGTACTTC. Translated, it gives CASSRRQQETQYF. The complete variable domain, with remaining parts taken from reference TRBV14 and TRBJ2-5, reads EAGVTQFPSHSVIEKGQTVTLRCDPISGHDNLYWYRRVMGKEIKFLLHFVKESKQDESGMPNNRFLAERTGGTYSTLKVQPAELEDSGVYFCASSRRQQETQYFGPGTRLLVL.

V and J are TRBV5-1 and TRBJ2-5; D might be TRBD1 (5 bases). Per germline, CDR1 SGHRS and CDR2 YFSETQ. V lost 4 bases and J lost 3, with 10 bases in between. The CDR3 is 13 amino acids. The CDR3 region has the DNA TGCGCCAGCAGCCTCCAGACAGAAGAGACCCAGTACTTC. Amino acid sequence: CASSLQTEETQYF.

The V call is TRBV10-3, the J call TRBJ2-1, with D maybe TRBD1 (6 bases). Germline V lookup: CDR1 ENHRY, CDR2 SYGVKD. This CDR3 region has 15 residues. V lost 2 bases, J lost 3 bases, and 11 bases lay in between. The CDR3 sequence: CAISEGQQLYNEQFF. Written as DNA, the CDR3 is TGTGCCATCAGTGAGGGACAGCAACTCTACAATGAGCAGTTCTTC.

This clone was recorded a few times. The chain employs TRBV13 and TRBJ2-7, with 7 nucleotides matching TRBD1. Germline V gene sequence: CDR1 PRHDT, CDR2 FYEKMQ (reference sequence). Trimming took 1 base from V and 3 from J; bases not matched to a gene: 18. The CDR3 consists of 19 residues. For the CDR3, the DNA is TGTGCCAGCAGCTTAGTACGGTCAGGGGGTTCCCAGCATGTCTACGAGCAGTACTTC. It is translated as CASSLVRSGGSQHVYEQYF. The whole variable domain, remainder taken from reference TRBV13 and TRBJ2-7, is AAGVIQSPRHLIKEKRETATLKCYPIPRHDTVYWYQQGPGQDPQFLISFYEKMQSDKGSIPDRFSAQQFSDYHSELNMSSLELGDSALYFCASSLVRSGGSQHVYEQYFGPGTRLTVT.

J is TRBJ1-2 and V is TRBV19; the match to TRBD1 covers 7 bases. The CDR3 is 15 residues long. Germline CDR1 reads LNHDA; CDR2 reads SQIVND (reference sequence). The V and J ends lost 7 bases and 6 bases, in that order; junction bases with no gene match: 14. CDR3 in amino acids: CASTSLPGTENGYTF. The DNA of the CDR3 is TGTGCCAGTACCTCACTTCCCGGGACAGAGAATGGCTACACCTTC.

On this clone itself: A read error may account for a junction end that differs from germline. Within the sample, other DNA sequences also encode this same CDR3. V is TRBV29-1 and J is TRBJ2-5; perhaps TRBD2 as D (6 bases). The CDR3 runs 14 residues. Germline values: CDR1 SQVTM, CDR2 ANQGSEA. The CDR3 DNA follows: TGCAGTGTTGAATGGGGCGGGAAGGCTCAGACCCAGTACTTC. Its translation is CSVEWGGKAQTQYF.

The gene calls are TRBV7-9 and TRBJ2-5; perhaps TRBD1 as D (6 bases). There are 14 residues in the CDR3. The germline V and J ends were trimmed by 2 bases and 7 bases, with 14 bases remaining between them. Germline CDR1 reads SEHNR; CDR2 reads FQNEAQ (reference sequence). The CDR3 nucleotides read TGTGCCAGCAGCTTATCAGGGGCTCTGTGGACCCAGTACTTC. It specifies CASSLSGALWTQYF.

This clone was detected once. The chain has TRBV28 and TRBJ1-5; TRBD1 agrees at 10 bases. Germline values: CDR1 MDHEN, CDR2 SYDVKM. This CDR3 spans 17 amino acids. The junction had 10 bases not matched to a gene; V was cut back by 1 base and J by 7 bases. CDR3 nucleotide sequence: TGTGCCAGCAGTTTATACGAGACAGGGGGCGCGTGGCAGCCCCAGCATTTT. Protein sequence: CASSLYETGGAWQPQHF. The whole variable domain, filled in from reference TRBV28 and TRBJ1-5, reads DVKVTQSSRYLVKRTGEKVFLECVQDMDHENMFWYRQDPGLGLRLIYFSYDVKMKEKGDIPEGYSVSREKKERFSLILESASTNQTSMYLCASSLYETGGAWQPQHFGDGTRLSIL.

Comment on this clone: The junction shows a germline mismatch at one end, possibly a read error. The V and J genes are TRBV7-9 and TRBJ2-7; D is unresolved. The germline CDR1 and CDR2 sequences are SEHNR and FQNEAQ (reference sequence). There are 13 residues in the CDR3. The CDR3 DNA is TGTTCCAGCAGCTTAGACGCGTCCTACGAGCAGTACTTC. It translates to CSSSLDASYEQYF.

V is TRBV27 and J is TRBJ1-2; possibly TRBD1 for D (5 bases). From germline, CDR1 is MNHEY and CDR2 SMNVEV (reference sequence). Trimming removed 0 bases at V and 0 bases at J, with 23 bases between. The CDR3 sequence is 20 residues long. Here the CDR3 reads CASSLSGRVLGGGPNYGYTF. The CDR3 DNA reads TGTGCCAGCAGTTTATCGGGCCGGGTTCTGGGGGGAGGGCCTAACTATGGCTACACCTTC.

This sequence joins TRBV19 and TRBJ1-5; a weak D match, TRBD1 (6 bases). Trimming removed 6 bases at V and 7 bases at J, with 16 bases between. The CDR3 loop spans 14 amino acids. Germline V gene data show CDR1 as LNHDA and CDR2 as SQIVND (reference sequence). CDR3 sequence (DNA): TGTGCCAGTAGCTGGCGCCAGGGGACCCAGCCCCAGCATTTT. Translation: CASSWRQGTQPQHF.

The V gene is TRBV18, the J gene TRBJ2-1, with a tentative D call TRBD2 (6 bases). The germline V and J ends were trimmed by 6 bases and 0 bases, with 12 bases remaining between them. This CDR3 is built from 15 residues. Germline loops: CDR1 KGHSH, CDR2 LQKENI. The CDR3: CASSPSAGSYNEQFF. CDR3 bases: TGTGCCAGCTCCCCGTCAGCGGGCTCCTACAATGAGCAGTTCTTC.

This sequence joins TRBV7-2 and TRBJ2-6; D is possibly TRBD1 (5 bases). Trimming removed 4 bases from V and 0 bases from J, with 7 bases in between. The CDR3 is 15 amino acids. CDR1 and CDR2 (germline): SGHTA, FQGNSA. Written as DNA, the CDR3 is TGTGCCAGCAGCTCCACAGGCTCTGGGGCCAACGTCCTGACTTTC. Its protein product is CASSSTGSGANVLTF.

This chain uses TRBV6-6 with TRBJ1-5; D is undetermined. The V gene lost 7 bases and the J gene lost 1 base, with 11 bases spanning the gap. CDR3 size: 14 residues. The germline V gene has CDR1 MNHNY and CDR2 SVGAGI (reference sequence). This chain's CDR3 is CASKKGESNQPQHF. CDR3 DNA: TGTGCCAGCAAAAAGGGAGAGAGCAATCAGCCCCAGCATTTT.

The V and J genes are TRBV28 and TRBJ1-1, with a possible D match to TRBD1 (6 bases). The V end was cut by 5 bases, the J end by 3 bases, with 10 bases between. The V gene's germline CDR1 is MDHEN and CDR2 SYDVKM. This CDR3 contains 13 residues. CDR3 DNA sequence: TGTGCCAGCAGTCGAAACAGGGACACTGAAGCTTTCTTT. It encodes CASSRNRDTEAFF. Full variable domain (outside the CDR3, taken from reference TRBV28 and TRBJ1-1): DVKVTQSSRYLVKRTGEKVFLECVQDMDHENMFWYRQDPGLGLRLIYFSYDVKMKEKGDIPEGYSVSREKKERFSLILESASTNQTSMYLCASSRNRDTEAFFGQGTRLTVV.

The rearrangement uses TRBV18 and TRBJ2-5, with a possible D match to TRBD2 (6 bases). The germline V and J ends were trimmed by 2 bases and 1 base, with 8 bases remaining between them. This CDR3 is 14 amino acids long. CDR1 is KGHSH and CDR2 is LQKENI in the germline V gene. The DNA for the CDR3 is TGTGCCAGCTCACCAGCCGGGGGCCAAGAGACCCAGTACTTC. Protein sequence: CASSPAGGQETQYF. Together with reference TRBV18 and TRBJ2-5, the CDR3 gives the full variable domain: NAGVMQNPRHLVRRRGQEARLRCSPMKGHSHVYWYRQLPEEGLKFMVYLQKENIIDESGMPKERFSAEFPKEGPSILRIQQVVRGDSAAYFCASSPAGGQETQYFGPGTRLLVL.

The chain recombines TRBV30 with TRBJ2-3; perhaps TRBD2 as D (6 bases). The CDR3 length is 14 residues. Germline values: CDR1 GTSNPN, CDR2 SVGIG (reference sequence). Trimming removed 2 bases from V and 1 base from J, with 10 bases in between. The CDR3 nucleotides read TGTGCCTGGAGTACTAGCCGGGGCACAGATACGCAGTATTTT. Amino acids: CAWSTSRGTDTQYF.

V gene TRBV6-5 combines with J gene TRBJ2-3, with D perhaps TRBD2 (5 bases). V was clipped by 0 bases and J by 6 bases, with 13 bases between them. This CDR3 has 15 residues. The germline V gene has CDR1 MNHEY and CDR2 SVGAGI. In DNA, the CDR3 is TGTGCCAGCAGTTACTCGATTTATTTAGCGGATACGCAGTATTTT. Translation gives CASSYSIYLADTQYF.